This TCR beta chain stems from a study of T-cell memory formation after mild COVID-19. The CDR3 sequence is 17 residues long. The V and J ends lost 3 bases and 1 base respectively, with 16 bases between them. Germline V CDR1 and CDR2: LGHNA, YSLEER. TCRdb reanalysed the 5' RACE reads using MiXCR and keeps one entry per CDR3 protein. The sample shows 300,000 to 400,000 distinct CDR3 sequences, approximately 12% of them seen only once. Findings and caveats of the study: Pre-infection memory already had some responding clones, implying cross-reactive memory joined. A balance of CD4 and CD8 characterized clones contracting day 15 to 85, whereas later expanders leaned CD4+.

In its sample, this clonotype was seen a few times. Its cognate antigen is unknown. V is TRBV4-3 and J is TRBJ1-5, with D unclear. Sample: PBMCs or a T cell subset sorted from them (not recorded which). This receptor was taken from a man aged 18 to 29 who had mild COVID-19 (a few samples of this study predate the infection). Cell type and time point are not known. CDR3 in DNA: TGCGCCAGCAGCCATGACTGTGGGGAAAGGAGCAATCAGCCCCAGCATTTT. This gives the protein CASSHDCGERSNQPQHF.